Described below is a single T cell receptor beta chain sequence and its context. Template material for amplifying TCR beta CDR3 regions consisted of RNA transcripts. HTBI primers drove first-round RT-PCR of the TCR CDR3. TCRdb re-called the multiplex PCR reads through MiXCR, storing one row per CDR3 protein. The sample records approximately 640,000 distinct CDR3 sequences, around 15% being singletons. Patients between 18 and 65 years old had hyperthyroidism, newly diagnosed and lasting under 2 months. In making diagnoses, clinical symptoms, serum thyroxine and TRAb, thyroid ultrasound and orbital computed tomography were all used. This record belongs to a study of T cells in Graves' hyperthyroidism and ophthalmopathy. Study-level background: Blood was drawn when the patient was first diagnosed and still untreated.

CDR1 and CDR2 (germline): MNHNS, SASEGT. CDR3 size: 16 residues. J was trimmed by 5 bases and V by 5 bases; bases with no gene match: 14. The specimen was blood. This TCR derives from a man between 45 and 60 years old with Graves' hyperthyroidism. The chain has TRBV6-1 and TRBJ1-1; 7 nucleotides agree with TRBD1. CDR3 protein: CASSPIWEGAKTEAFF. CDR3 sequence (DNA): TGTGCCAGCAGTCCTATCTGGGAGGGGGCCAAGACTGAAGCTTTCTTT.